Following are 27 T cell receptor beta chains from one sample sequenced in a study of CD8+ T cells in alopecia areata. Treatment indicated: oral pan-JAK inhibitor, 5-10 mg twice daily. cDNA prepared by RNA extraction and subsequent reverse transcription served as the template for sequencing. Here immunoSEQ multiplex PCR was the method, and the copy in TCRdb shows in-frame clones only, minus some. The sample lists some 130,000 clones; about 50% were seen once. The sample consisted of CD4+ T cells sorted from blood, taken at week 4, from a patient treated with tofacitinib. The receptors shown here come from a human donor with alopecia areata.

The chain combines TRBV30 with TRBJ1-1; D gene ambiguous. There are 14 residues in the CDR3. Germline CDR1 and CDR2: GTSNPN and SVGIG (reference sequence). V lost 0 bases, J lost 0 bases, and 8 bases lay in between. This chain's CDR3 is CAWSVLQLNTEAFF. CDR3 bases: TGTGCCTGGAGTGTACTACAGCTGAACACTGAAGCTTTCTTT.

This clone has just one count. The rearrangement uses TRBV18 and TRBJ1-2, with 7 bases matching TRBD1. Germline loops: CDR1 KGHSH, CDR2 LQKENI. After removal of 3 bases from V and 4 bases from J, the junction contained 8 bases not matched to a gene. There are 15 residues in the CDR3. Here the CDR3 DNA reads TGTGCCAGCTCACCGACGGACAGGTCTACCTATGGCTACACCTTC. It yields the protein CASSPTDRSTYGYTF. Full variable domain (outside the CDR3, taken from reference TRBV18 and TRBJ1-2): NAGVMQNPRHLVRRRGQEARLRCSPMKGHSHVYWYRQLPEEGLKFMVYLQKENIIDESGMPKERFSAEFPKEGPSILRIQQVVRGDSAAYFCASSPTDRSTYGYTFGSGTRLTVV.

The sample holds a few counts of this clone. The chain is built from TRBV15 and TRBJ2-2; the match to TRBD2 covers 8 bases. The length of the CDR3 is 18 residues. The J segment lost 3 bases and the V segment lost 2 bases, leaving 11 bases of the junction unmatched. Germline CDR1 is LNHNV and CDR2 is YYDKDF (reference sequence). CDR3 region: CATSRSAGANTYTGELFF. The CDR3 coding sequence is TGTGCCACCAGCAGATCAGCGGGGGCTAATACTTACACCGGGGAGCTGTTTTTT.

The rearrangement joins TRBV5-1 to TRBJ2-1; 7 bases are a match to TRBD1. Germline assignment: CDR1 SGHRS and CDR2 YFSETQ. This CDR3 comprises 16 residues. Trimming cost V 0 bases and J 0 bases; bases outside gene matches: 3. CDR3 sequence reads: CASSLEGAYSYNEQFF. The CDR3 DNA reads TGCGCCAGCAGCTTGGAGGGGGCCTACTCCTACAATGAGCAGTTCTTC.

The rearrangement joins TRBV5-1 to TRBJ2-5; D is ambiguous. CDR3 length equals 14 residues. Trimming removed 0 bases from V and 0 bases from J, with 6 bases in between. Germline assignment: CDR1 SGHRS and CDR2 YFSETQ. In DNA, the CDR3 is TGCGCCAGCAGCTTGGGACGGGACCAAGAGACCCAGTACTTC. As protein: CASSLGRDQETQYF.

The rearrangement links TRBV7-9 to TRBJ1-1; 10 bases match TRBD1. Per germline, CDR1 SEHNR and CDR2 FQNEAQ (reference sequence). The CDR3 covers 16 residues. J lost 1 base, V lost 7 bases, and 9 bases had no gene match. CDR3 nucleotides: TGTGCCAGCATCTCCCGACAGGGGGCGCGGAACACTGAAGCTTTCTTT. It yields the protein CASISRQGARNTEAFF.

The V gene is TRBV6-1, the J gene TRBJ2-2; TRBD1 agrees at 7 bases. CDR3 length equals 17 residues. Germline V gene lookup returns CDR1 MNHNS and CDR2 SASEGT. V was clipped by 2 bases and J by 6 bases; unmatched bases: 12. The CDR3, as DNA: TGTGCCAGCAGTGAACGTAGAGGGGGCGGGTTAGCCGGGGAGCTGTTTTTT. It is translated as CASSERRGGGLAGELFF.

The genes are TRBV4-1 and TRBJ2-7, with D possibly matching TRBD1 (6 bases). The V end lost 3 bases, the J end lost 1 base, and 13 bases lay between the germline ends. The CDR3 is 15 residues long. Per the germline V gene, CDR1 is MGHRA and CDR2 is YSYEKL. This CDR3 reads CASSQGQTRSYEQYF. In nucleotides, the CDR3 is TGCGCCAGCAGCCAGGGACAAACCCGTTCCTACGAGCAGTACTTC.

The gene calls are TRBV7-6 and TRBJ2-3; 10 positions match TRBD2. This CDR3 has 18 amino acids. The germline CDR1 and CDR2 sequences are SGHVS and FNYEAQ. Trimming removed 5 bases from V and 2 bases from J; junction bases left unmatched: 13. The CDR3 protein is CASSHPTGLAGDTDTQYF. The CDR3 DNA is TGTGCCAGCAGCCACCCTACGGGGCTAGCGGGGGACACAGATACGCAGTATTTT.

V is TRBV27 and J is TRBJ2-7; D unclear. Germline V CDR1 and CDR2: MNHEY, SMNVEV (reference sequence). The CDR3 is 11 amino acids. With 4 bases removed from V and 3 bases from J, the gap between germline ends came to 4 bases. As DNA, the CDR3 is TGTGCCAGCAGTTCCCTCTACGAGCAGTACTTC. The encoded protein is CASSSLYEQYF.

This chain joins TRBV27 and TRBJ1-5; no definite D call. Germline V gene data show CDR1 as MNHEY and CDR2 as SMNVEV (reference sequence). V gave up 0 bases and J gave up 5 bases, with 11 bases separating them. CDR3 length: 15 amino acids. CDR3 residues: CASSLSLRTHQPQHF. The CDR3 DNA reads TGTGCCAGCAGTTTATCCCTACGGACTCATCAGCCCCAGCATTTT.

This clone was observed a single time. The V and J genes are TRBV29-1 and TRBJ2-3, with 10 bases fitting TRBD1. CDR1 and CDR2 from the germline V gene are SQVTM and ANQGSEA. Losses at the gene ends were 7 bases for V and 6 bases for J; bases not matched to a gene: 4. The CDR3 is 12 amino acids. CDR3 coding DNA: TGCAGCGCAGGGACAGGGGTGGATACGCAGTATTTT. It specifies CSAGTGVDTQYF.

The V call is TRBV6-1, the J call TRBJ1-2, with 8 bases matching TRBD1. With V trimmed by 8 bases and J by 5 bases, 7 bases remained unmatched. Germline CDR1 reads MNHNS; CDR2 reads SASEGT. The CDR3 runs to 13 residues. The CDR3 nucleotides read TGTGCCAGCCTGATCGACAGGGGATATGGCTACACCTTC. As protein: CASLIDRGYGYTF.

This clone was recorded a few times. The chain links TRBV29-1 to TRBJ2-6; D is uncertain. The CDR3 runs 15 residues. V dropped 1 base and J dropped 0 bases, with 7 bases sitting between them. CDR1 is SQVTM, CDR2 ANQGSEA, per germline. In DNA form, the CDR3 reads TGCAGCGTTGAAGGTAGAGACTCTGGGGCCAACGTCCTGACTTTC. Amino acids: CSVEGRDSGANVLTF.

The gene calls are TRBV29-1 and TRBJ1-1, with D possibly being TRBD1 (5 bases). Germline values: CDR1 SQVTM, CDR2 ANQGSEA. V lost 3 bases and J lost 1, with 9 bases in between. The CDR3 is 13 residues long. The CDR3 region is CSVDFGANTEAFF. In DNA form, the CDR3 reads TGCAGCGTTGATTTTGGGGCGAACACTGAAGCTTTCTTT.

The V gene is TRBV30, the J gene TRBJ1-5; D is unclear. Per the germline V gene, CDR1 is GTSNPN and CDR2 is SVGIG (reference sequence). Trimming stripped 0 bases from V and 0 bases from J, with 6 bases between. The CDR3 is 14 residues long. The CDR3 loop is CAWSVSHSNQPQHF. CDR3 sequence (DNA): TGTGCCTGGAGTGTTTCACATAGCAATCAGCCCCAGCATTTT.

In DNA form, the CDR3 reads TGTGCCACCAGCAGAGAACAGTCCTACGAGCAGTACTTC. As protein: CATSREQSYEQYF. The V and J genes are TRBV15 and TRBJ2-7; no definite D call. With 0 bases removed from V and 1 base from J, the gap between germline ends came to 4 bases. The CDR3 is 13 amino acids. CDR1 LNHNV and CDR2 YYDKDF come from the germline V gene (reference sequence).

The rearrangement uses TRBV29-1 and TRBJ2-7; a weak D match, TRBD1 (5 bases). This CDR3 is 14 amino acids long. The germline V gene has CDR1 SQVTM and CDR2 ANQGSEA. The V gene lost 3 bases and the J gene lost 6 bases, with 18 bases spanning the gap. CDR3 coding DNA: TGCAGCGTTGAGATGGGGCAGGGCAGTGGCGAGCAGTACTTC. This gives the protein CSVEMGQGSGEQYF.

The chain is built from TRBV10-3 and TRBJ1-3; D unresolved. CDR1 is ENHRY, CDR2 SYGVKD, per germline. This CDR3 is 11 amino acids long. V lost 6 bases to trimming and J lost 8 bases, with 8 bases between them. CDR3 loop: CAIRLQDTIYF. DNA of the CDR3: TGTGCCATCAGACTTCAGGACACCATATATTTT.

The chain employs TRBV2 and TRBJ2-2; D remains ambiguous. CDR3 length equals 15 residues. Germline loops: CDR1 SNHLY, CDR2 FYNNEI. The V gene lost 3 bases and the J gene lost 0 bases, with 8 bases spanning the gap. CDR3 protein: CASSDYGSNTGELFF. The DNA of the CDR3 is TGTGCCAGCAGTGATTACGGGTCGAACACCGGGGAGCTGTTTTTT. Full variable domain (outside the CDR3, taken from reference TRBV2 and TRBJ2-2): EPEVTQTPSHQVTQMGQEVILRCVPISNHLYFYWYRQILGQKVEFLVSFYNNEISEKSEIFDDQFSVERPDGSNFTLKIRSTKLEDSAMYFCASSDYGSNTGELFFGEGSRLTVL.

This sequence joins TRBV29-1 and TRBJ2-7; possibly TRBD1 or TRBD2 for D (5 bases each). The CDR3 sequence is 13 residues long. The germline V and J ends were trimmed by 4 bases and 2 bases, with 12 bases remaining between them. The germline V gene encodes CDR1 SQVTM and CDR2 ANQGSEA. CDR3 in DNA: TGCAGCGTTGCGAGGGGATTAGCCTACGAGCAGTACTTC. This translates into CSVARGLAYEQYF.

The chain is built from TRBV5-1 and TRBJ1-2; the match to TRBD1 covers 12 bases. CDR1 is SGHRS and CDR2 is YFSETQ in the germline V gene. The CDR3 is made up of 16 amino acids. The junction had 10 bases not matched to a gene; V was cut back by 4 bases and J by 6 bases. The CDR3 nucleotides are TGCGCCAGCAGCCTGGGGGACAGGGGGCGCACGAATGGCTACACCTTC. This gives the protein CASSLGDRGRTNGYTF.

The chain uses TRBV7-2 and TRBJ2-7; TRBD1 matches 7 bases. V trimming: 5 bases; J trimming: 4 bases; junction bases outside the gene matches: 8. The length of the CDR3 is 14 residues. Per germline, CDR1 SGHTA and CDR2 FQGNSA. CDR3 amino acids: CASSRRDSVYEQYF. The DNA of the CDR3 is TGTGCCAGCAGCCGCCGGGACAGTGTTTACGAGCAGTACTTC.

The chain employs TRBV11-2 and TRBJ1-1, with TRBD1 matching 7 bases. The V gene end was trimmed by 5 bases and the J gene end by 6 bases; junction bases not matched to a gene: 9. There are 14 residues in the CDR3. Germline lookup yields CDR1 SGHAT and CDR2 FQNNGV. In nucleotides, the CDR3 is TGTGCCAGCAGCAAAGAGGGGGCTTTCGCTGAAGCTTTCTTT. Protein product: CASSKEGAFAEAFF.

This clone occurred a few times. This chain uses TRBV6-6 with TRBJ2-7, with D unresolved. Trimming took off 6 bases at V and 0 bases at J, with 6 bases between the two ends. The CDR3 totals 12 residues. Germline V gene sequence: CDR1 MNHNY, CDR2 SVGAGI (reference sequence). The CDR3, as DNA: TGTGCCAGCAGCCGAAGCTCCTACGAGCAGTACTTC. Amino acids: CASSRSSYEQYF.

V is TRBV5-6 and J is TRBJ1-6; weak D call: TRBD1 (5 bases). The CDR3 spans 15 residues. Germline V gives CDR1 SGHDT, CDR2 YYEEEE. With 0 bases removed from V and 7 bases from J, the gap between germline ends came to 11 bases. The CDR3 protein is CASSLDPTANSPLHF. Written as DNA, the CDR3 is TGTGCCAGCAGCTTGGATCCGACAGCGAATTCACCCCTCCACTTT.

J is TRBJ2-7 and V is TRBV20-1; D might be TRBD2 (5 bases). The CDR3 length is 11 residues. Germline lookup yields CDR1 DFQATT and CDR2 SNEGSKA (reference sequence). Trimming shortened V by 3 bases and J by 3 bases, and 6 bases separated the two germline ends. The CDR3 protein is CSASRGYEQYF. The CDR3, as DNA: TGCAGTGCTAGCCGGGGCTACGAGCAGTACTTC.